The clone carrying this TCR beta chain was observed a handful of times. Its target is not known. This specimen comes from a study of cytomegalovirus exposure and HLA in healthy donors. Study background: Researchers found that about 82% of just under 400 genotyped donors fell within the Caucasian-associated ancestry cluster. The study's findings and limits: Only CMV serostatus was available as immune exposure information. The dataset shows that most TCR sequences were rare, while some public TCRs occurred in many donors.

Trimming pared 0 bases from V and 4 bases from J, leaving 16 bases between. CDR1 and CDR2 from the germline V gene are SGHRS and YFSETQ. The CDR3 consists of 16 residues. 60 Vbeta and 13 Jbeta primers were used in PCR. Produced via immunoSEQ multiplex PCR; TCRdb's table is partial and in-frame only. The sample holds tens of thousands of clones, around 73% seen once. This clonotype originated in a man in his fifties in good health and CMV-seronegative. Specimen: PBMCs. This chain joins TRBV5-1 and TRBJ1-2; D may be TRBD1 (5 bases). The CDR3 DNA is TGCGCCAGCAGCTTGGCCGCGGGACCAGTGGGCTATGGCTACACCTTC. Translated, it gives CASSLAAGPVGYGYTF.